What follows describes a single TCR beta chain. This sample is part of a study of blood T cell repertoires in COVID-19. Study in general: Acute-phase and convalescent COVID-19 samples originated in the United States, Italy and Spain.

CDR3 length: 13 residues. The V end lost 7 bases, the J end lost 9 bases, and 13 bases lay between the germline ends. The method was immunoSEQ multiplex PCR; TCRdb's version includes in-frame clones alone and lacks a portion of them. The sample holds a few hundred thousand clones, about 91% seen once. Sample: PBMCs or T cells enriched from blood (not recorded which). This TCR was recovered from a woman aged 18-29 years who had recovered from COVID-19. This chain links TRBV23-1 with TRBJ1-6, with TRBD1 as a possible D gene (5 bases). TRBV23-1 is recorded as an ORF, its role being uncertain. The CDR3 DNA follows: TGCGCCAGCACCCAAGGCAGGGTTTCACCCCTCCACTTT. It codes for CASTQGRVSPLHF.